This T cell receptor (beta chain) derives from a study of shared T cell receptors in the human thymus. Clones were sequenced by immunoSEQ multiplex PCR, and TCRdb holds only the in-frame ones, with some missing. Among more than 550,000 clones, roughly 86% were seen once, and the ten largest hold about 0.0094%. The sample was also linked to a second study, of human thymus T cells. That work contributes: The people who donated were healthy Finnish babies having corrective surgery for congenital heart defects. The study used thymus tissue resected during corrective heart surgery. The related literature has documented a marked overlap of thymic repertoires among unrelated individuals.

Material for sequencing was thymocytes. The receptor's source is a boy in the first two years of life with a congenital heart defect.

The CDR3, as DNA: TGTGCCACCAGCAGAGATTATCGGGACACCTACAATGAGCAGTTCTTC. This gives the protein CATSRDYRDTYNEQFF. The chain has TRBV15 and TRBJ2-1; possibly TRBD1 for D (6 bases). The CDR3 runs 16 residues. V gave up 0 bases and J gave up 2 bases, with 11 bases separating them. Germline lookup yields CDR1 LNHNV and CDR2 YYDKDF (reference sequence).